This T cell receptor (beta chain) stems from a study of blood T cell repertoires in COVID-19. Study overall: Samples representing acute and convalescent COVID-19 were sourced from the United States, Italy and Spain. The cDNA or gDNA used as material had been derived from T cells, B-cell-depleted T cells, or PBMCs.

This CDR3 is built from 15 residues. Germline trimming cut 4 bases from V and 6 bases from J; bases unmatched to any gene: 6. Per the germline V gene, CDR1 is LGHNA and CDR2 is YSLEER. Repertoires were generated with immunoSEQ multiplex PCR, while TCRdb's copy carries only in-frame clones and drops some. Found here are more than 70,000 clones, about 90% of them singletons; the top ten hold about 2.9%. This receptor was identified in a woman in her fifties or sixties with active or convalescent COVID-19. Material: peripheral blood. The V call is TRBV4-3, the J call TRBJ1-6; 7 nucleotides align to TRBD1. The DNA for the CDR3 is TGCGCCAGCAGCCGTACAGGGGATACTAATTCACCCCTCCACTTT. This translates into CASSRTGDTNSPLHF.